The entry below describes one TCR beta chain. The data are from a study of shared clonotypes between healthy human individuals. TCRdb's table, derived via immunoSEQ multiplex PCR, lists solely in-frame clones and lacks some. The data show some 1 million clones, approximately 70% seen once. The sequenced material came from memory CD4+ T cells sorted from blood. Stated subset: CD45RA-negative fraction. The origin of this receptor is a man between 18 and 29 years old in good health.

In DNA, the CDR3 is TGTGCCAGCAGCTTAGTGGGCAGGGGGAACACTGAAGCTTTCTTT. Translation: CASSLVGRGNTEAFF. The J gene is TRBJ1-1, the V gene TRBV11-2; maybe TRBD1 (6 bases). The CDR3 is 15 residues long. V gave up 1 base and J gave up 1 base, with 10 bases separating them. The germline CDR1 and CDR2 sequences are SGHAT and FQNNGV.